This TCR beta chain was identified in a study of blood T cell repertoires in COVID-19. Clinical history as reported by participants underpinned cohort assignment. The CDR3 runs 16 residues. Trimming removed 4 bases from V and 4 bases from J; junction bases left unmatched: 12. Germline V CDR1 and CDR2: MDHEN, SYDVKM. Repertoires were generated with immunoSEQ multiplex PCR, while TCRdb's copy carries only in-frame clones and drops some. The data hold about 310,000 clones, with roughly 90% observed a single time. The chain recombines TRBV28 with TRBJ1-2, with 7 bases fitting TRBD1. Sample: PBMCs or T cells enriched from blood (not recorded which). The clonotype was recovered from a woman under 30 with acute COVID-19. The CDR3 sequence: CASSSYPGTASYGYTF. The CDR3 DNA reads as TGTGCCAGCAGTTCGTACCCCGGGACAGCAAGCTATGGCTACACCTTC.